One and the same sample provided the 32 T cell receptor beta chains below, sequenced in a study of beta chain features in type 1 diabetes. Expressed TCRB transcripts were sequenced, since all the RNA that had been isolated was reverse transcribed. Assay used: immunoSEQ multiplex PCR; TCRdb lists only in-frame clones, some missing. The sample yields hundreds of thousands of clones, around 15% seen once. Which antigens these TCRs recognize remains unknown. Study-wide findings and caveats: TCRB CDR3s were moderately but significantly shorter in Type 1 diabetes patients in all four CD4+ subsets.

Sequenced material: naive CD4+ T cells from blood. These receptors were obtained from a man aged 18 to 30 with type 1 diabetes.

This sequence joins TRBV30 and TRBJ1-2, with D uncertain. The CDR3 covers 12 residues. V shed 2 bases and J shed 4 bases, with 8 bases lying between them. Per the germline V gene, CDR1 is GTSNPN and CDR2 is SVGIG (reference sequence). CDR3 nucleotide sequence: TGTGCCTGGAGTCTCACTTCCTATGGCTACACCTTC. Translation gives CAWSLTSYGYTF.

This clone was found a few times. The chain uses TRBV6-6 and TRBJ1-5, with D uncertain. V dropped 8 bases and J dropped 0 bases, with 17 bases sitting between them. CDR1 and CDR2 from the germline V gene are MNHNY and SVGAGI (reference sequence). This CDR3 comprises 16 residues. The CDR3: CASRGRPLYSNQPQHF. For the CDR3, the DNA is TGTGCCAGCCGTGGCAGACCGTTATATAGCAATCAGCCCCAGCATTTT.

The V gene is TRBV4-3, the J gene TRBJ2-3, with 7 positions matching TRBD2. The CDR3 is made up of 15 amino acids. V was clipped by 5 bases and J by 2 bases; unmatched bases: 7. CDR1 LGHNA and CDR2 YSLEER come from the germline V gene. The CDR3 sequence is CASSYTGTITDTQYF. CDR3 sequence (DNA): TGCGCCAGCAGCTACACCGGGACTATCACAGATACGCAGTATTTT.

The chain links TRBV6-5 to TRBJ1-2; 10 bases match TRBD1. Looked up from germline, CDR1 is MNHEY and CDR2 is SVGAGI. With V trimmed by 2 bases and J by 3 bases, 0 bases remained unmatched. The CDR3 spans 14 residues. In DNA, the CDR3 is TGTGCCAGCAGTTACGGGACAGGGGACTATGGCTACACCTTC. Translated, it gives CASSYGTGDYGYTF.

The genes are TRBV30 and TRBJ2-7, with 7 nucleotides matching TRBD2. Trimming took 3 bases from V and 0 from J; bases not matched to a gene: 5. Germline loops: CDR1 GTSNPN, CDR2 SVGIG (reference sequence). The CDR3 totals 14 residues. The CDR3 DNA reads as TGTGCCTGGAGCCCGGGGGGTAGCTCCTACGAGCAGTACTTC. The encoded protein is CAWSPGGSSYEQYF.

This chain uses TRBV2 with TRBJ1-2; no reliable D call. Trimming pared 5 bases from V and 8 bases from J, leaving 15 bases between. CDR3 size: 13 residues. Germline-derived CDR1 and CDR2 are SNHLY and FYNNEI. For the CDR3, the DNA is TGTGCCAGCAGTTTGACCCAGCCAACCGGCTACACCTTC. It specifies CASSLTQPTGYTF.

The rearrangement uses TRBV5-8 and TRBJ1-6, with TRBD1 as a possible D gene (6 bases). Deletions cut 4 bases from V and 8 bases from J, with 16 bases between. The CDR3 is 15 amino acids. The germline V gene has CDR1 SGHTS and CDR2 YDEGEE. This chain's CDR3 is CASSHRDGGYSPLHF. The CDR3 coding sequence is TGTGCCAGCAGCCACAGGGACGGAGGTTATTCACCCCTCCACTTT. The full variable domain, rest sourced from reference TRBV5-8 and TRBJ1-6, is EAGVTQSPTHLIKTRGQQATLRCSPISGHTSVYWYQQALGLGLQFLLWYDEGEERNRGNFPPRFSGRQFPNYSSELNVNALELEDSALYLCASSHRDGGYSPLHFGNGTRLTVT.

This clone was counted a few times. V gene TRBV6-5 combines with J gene TRBJ2-1; 11 bases are shared with TRBD2. V gave up 6 bases and J gave up 6 bases; unmatched junction bases: 7. This CDR3 contains 15 residues. Germline lookup yields CDR1 MNHEY and CDR2 SVGAGI. The CDR3 DNA reads as TGTGCCAGCAGCATCTTCGGACTAGCGGGCAATGAGCAGTTCTTC. Encoded protein: CASSIFGLAGNEQFF.

The V call is TRBV29-1, the J call TRBJ2-3; 9 bases are shared with TRBD2. The CDR3 totals 13 residues. V lost 4 bases and J lost 2; bases outside the gene matches: 1. The germline CDR1 and CDR2 sequences are SQVTM and ANQGSEA. DNA for the CDR3: TGCAGCGTTGCTAGCGGGGCCACAGATACGCAGTATTTT. The encoded protein is CSVASGATDTQYF.

This clone showed up just a few times. Other DNA sequences in this sample translate to the same CDR3. The chain recombines TRBV5-1 with TRBJ1-1; 10 nucleotides match TRBD1. Germline values: CDR1 SGHRS, CDR2 YFSETQ. Trimming removed 4 bases from V and 1 base from J; junction bases left unmatched: 1. The CDR3 extends over 14 amino acids. Here the CDR3 DNA reads TGCGCCAGCAGCAGGGACAGGGGGAACACTGAAGCTTTCTTT. This codes for CASSRDRGNTEAFF.

This clone was seen a handful of times. The chain recombines TRBV10-2 with TRBJ1-2, with TRBD1 as a possible D gene (6 bases). Trimming removed 3 bases from V and 7 bases from J, with 21 bases in between. This CDR3 spans 16 amino acids. CDR1 is WSHSY, CDR2 SAAADI, per germline. DNA of the CDR3: TGCGCCAGCAGTGAAACCCACGGGACACCGGCCCGTGGCTACACCTTC. Protein: CASSETHGTPARGYTF.

This chain links TRBV7-9 with TRBJ2-2; TRBD1 matches at 7 bases. The CDR3 covers 14 residues. The V segment lost 7 bases and the J segment 5 bases; nucleotides outside the gene matches: 7. The germline CDR1 and CDR2 sequences are SEHNR and FQNEAQ (reference sequence). CDR3 loop: CASTTGRGTGELFF. CDR3 sequence (DNA): TGTGCCAGCACGACAGGGCGAGGGACCGGGGAGCTGTTTTTT.

The V call is TRBV29-1, the J call TRBJ2-7; no firm D call. The CDR3 runs 12 residues. The germline V and J ends were trimmed by 3 bases and 6 bases, with 12 bases remaining between them. The germline V gene encodes CDR1 SQVTM and CDR2 ANQGSEA. The CDR3 nucleotides are TGCAGCGTTGAGCAGTTCCAAGGCGAGCAGTACTTC. Its protein is CSVEQFQGEQYF.

The gene calls are TRBV6-6 and TRBJ1-5, with D unresolved. V lost 7 bases and J lost 0, with 13 bases in between. In germline, CDR1 is MNHNY, CDR2 SVGAGI (reference sequence). This CDR3 spans 15 amino acids. CDR3 in DNA: TGTGCCAGCACCCCACGTGGATATAGCAATCAGCCCCAGCATTTT. It translates to CASTPRGYSNQPQHF.

This chain uses TRBV7-2 with TRBJ2-5, with D possibly TRBD2 on 6 matching bases. The CDR3 has 12 residues. Trimming took 4 bases from V and 7 from J, leaving 10 bases between them. Germline CDR1 and CDR2: SGHTA and FQGNSA. The CDR3 DNA is TGTGCCAGCAGCTCGGGGGTGGGGACCCAGTACTTC. This sequence encodes CASSSGVGTQYF.

The chain is built from TRBV9 and TRBJ2-2, with D unresolved. In germline, CDR1 is SGDLS, CDR2 YYNGEE. The CDR3 length is 18 residues. Trimming took off 0 bases at V and 0 bases at J, with 15 bases between the two ends. The DNA for the CDR3 is TGTGCCAGCAGCGTAGCTCACGAGAGGATCCCGAACACCGGGGAGCTGTTTTTT. This gives the protein CASSVAHERIPNTGELFF.

The gene calls are TRBV27 and TRBJ2-2; D call uncertain. The germline gives CDR1 MNHEY, CDR2 SMNVEV (reference sequence). Trimming stripped 2 bases from V and 4 bases from J, with 2 bases between. CDR3 length: 12 residues. Here the CDR3 reads CASSLRTGELFF. The CDR3 DNA is TGTGCCAGCAGTTTACGCACCGGGGAGCTGTTTTTT.

This clone has more than one count but fewer than ten. The chain joins TRBV7-6 to TRBJ2-1, with no clear D. The CDR3 consists of 14 residues. The germline V and J ends were trimmed by 5 bases and 4 bases, with 12 bases remaining between them. CDR1 is SGHVS and CDR2 is FNYEAQ in the germline V gene. CDR3 nucleotides: TGTGCCAGCAGCGCTGGGTTCCTATACAATGAGCAGTTCTTC. Its protein is CASSAGFLYNEQFF.

This chain uses TRBV15 with TRBJ2-1; 13 nucleotides agree with TRBD2. The CDR3 totals 18 residues. J was trimmed by 6 bases and V by 1 base; bases with no gene match: 9. From germline, CDR1 is LNHNV and CDR2 YYDKDF (reference sequence). The DNA of the CDR3 is TGTGCCACCAGCAGAGGGGGTGGACTAGCGGGAGTGGTCAATGAGCAGTTCTTC. Its protein is CATSRGGGLAGVVNEQFF. Full variable domain (outside the CDR3, taken from reference TRBV15 and TRBJ2-1): DAMVIQNPRYQVTQFGKPVTLSCSQTLNHNVMYWYQQKSSQAPKLLFHYYDKDFNNEADTPDNFQSRRPNTSFCFLDIRSPGLGDTAMYLCATSRGGGLAGVVNEQFFGPGTRLTVL.

This sequence joins TRBV5-1 and TRBJ2-7; TRBD2 is a possible D gene (6 bases). Germline CDR1 and CDR2: SGHRS and YFSETQ. The CDR3 is 15 residues long. Trimming left V 2 bases short and J 2 bases short, with 14 bases between. CDR3 DNA sequence: TGCGCCAGCAGCTTTGGTAGCGGAGACACCTACGAGCAGTACTTC. Its protein is CASSFGSGDTYEQYF.

Only a few counts were recorded for this clone. V usage is TRBV18 and J usage is TRBJ1-4; D remains ambiguous. Germline-derived CDR1 and CDR2 are KGHSH and LQKENI. This CDR3 is 12 amino acids long. V dropped 3 bases and J dropped 6 bases, with 5 bases sitting between them. The CDR3 sequence is CASSPQDEKLFF. The CDR3 DNA sequence: TGTGCCAGCTCACCTCAGGATGAAAAACTGTTTTTT.

This clone has only a few counts. The J gene is TRBJ1-1, the V gene TRBV29-1; D not resolved. From germline, CDR1 is SQVTM and CDR2 ANQGSEA. Trimming stripped 4 bases from V and 10 bases from J, with 19 bases between. The CDR3 length is 13 residues. DNA for the CDR3: TGCAGCGTTGCACCTATTTTAGGCGACGGAGCTTTCTTT. Its translation is CSVAPILGDGAFF.

The chain recombines TRBV5-6 with TRBJ1-2, with D possibly TRBD1 on 5 matching bases. V was shortened by 2 bases and J by 4 bases, with 12 bases between the two germline ends. The CDR3 covers 14 residues. The germline gives CDR1 SGHDT, CDR2 YYEEEE. This CDR3 reads CASSFMGPGYGYTF. The CDR3 DNA follows: TGTGCCAGCAGCTTCATGGGACCAGGCTATGGCTACACCTTC.

The rearrangement joins TRBV6-1 to TRBJ2-1; D remains ambiguous. V was shortened by 8 bases and J by 0 bases, with 8 bases between the two germline ends. CDR1 MNHNS and CDR2 SASEGT come from the germline V gene. CDR3 length: 13 amino acids. Here the CDR3 reads CASRVPSYNEQFF. The DNA of the CDR3 is TGTGCCAGCCGGGTCCCCTCCTACAATGAGCAGTTCTTC.

The rearrangement uses TRBV19 and TRBJ2-1; 7 nucleotides line up with TRBD2. The CDR3 is 16 amino acids. V lost 7 bases and J lost 1; bases outside the gene matches: 10. Germline loops: CDR1 LNHDA, CDR2 SQIVND (reference sequence). The CDR3 bases are TGTGCCAGTACGTCCCAACTAGCGACGTCCTACAATGAGCAGTTCTTC. It encodes CASTSQLATSYNEQFF.

The table lists this clone with a few counts. The chain is built from TRBV30 and TRBJ1-4, with D unresolved. V lost 5 bases to trimming and J lost 0 bases, with 10 bases between them. Germline lookup yields CDR1 GTSNPN and CDR2 SVGIG (reference sequence). There are 14 residues in the CDR3. In DNA, the CDR3 is TGTGCCTGGGCCCGGACTTCAACTAATGAAAAACTGTTTTTT. It encodes CAWARTSTNEKLFF.

The rearrangement joins TRBV10-3 to TRBJ1-2; D is unclear. With 0 bases removed from V and 2 bases from J, the gap between germline ends came to 4 bases. CDR3 length equals 13 residues. Germline CDR1 reads ENHRY; CDR2 reads SYGVKD. CDR3 protein: CAISESWNYGYTF. CDR3 bases: TGTGCCATCAGTGAGTCATGGAACTATGGCTACACCTTC.

V and J are TRBV6-5 and TRBJ2-5; D call uncertain. CDR1 and CDR2 (germline): MNHEY, SVGAGI. V was shortened by 5 bases and J by 4 bases, with 8 bases between the two germline ends. The CDR3 runs 12 residues. The CDR3 coding sequence is TGTGCCAGCAGTGAAGCTGGAGAGACCCAGTACTTC. Amino acids: CASSEAGETQYF.

The chain carries TRBV6-5 and TRBJ1-2; TRBD1 is a possible D gene (5 bases). Germline CDR1 is MNHEY and CDR2 is SVGAGI. The CDR3 spans 13 residues. Trimming pared 10 bases from V and 5 bases from J, leaving 17 bases between. The CDR3 nucleotides are TGTGCCACGACGTTGAGGGGCCCATATGGCTACACCTTC. Translated, it gives CATTLRGPYGYTF.

The gene calls are TRBV19 and TRBJ1-2, with 7 bases matching TRBD1. Losses at the gene ends were 4 bases for V and 2 bases for J; bases not matched to a gene: 7. The CDR3 is 15 amino acids. CDR1 and CDR2 (germline): LNHDA, SQIVND (reference sequence). The CDR3 protein is CASSTSLTGNYGYTF. The CDR3 nucleotides read TGTGCCAGTAGTACCTCACTGACAGGGAACTATGGCTACACCTTC. Full variable domain (missing parts from reference TRBV19 and TRBJ1-2): DGGITQSPKYLFRKEGQNVTLSCEQNLNHDAMYWYRQDPGQGLRLIYYSQIVNDFQKGDIAEGYSVSREKKESFPLTVTSAQKNPTAFYLCASSTSLTGNYGYTFGSGTRLTVV.

This clone appeared once. The CDR3 nucleotides are TGTGCCAGCAGCTTAAGGGGCGGGGGGCGCATCAATGAGACCCAGTACTTC. It codes for CASSLRGGGRINETQYF. The rearrangement joins TRBV7-2 to TRBJ2-5; TRBD2 agrees at 8 bases. Germline CDR1 reads SGHTA; CDR2 reads FQGNSA. The CDR3 is made up of 17 amino acids. The V and J ends lost 2 bases and 5 bases, in that order; junction bases with no gene match: 13.

The chain couples TRBV18 to TRBJ1-5; TRBD1 might be the D (6 bases). CDR3 size: 16 residues. The V end was cut by 2 bases, the J end by 0 bases, with 11 bases between. Germline V lookup: CDR1 KGHSH, CDR2 LQKENI. The CDR3 coding sequence is TGTGCCAGCTCACCAGCGGCAGGGGATAGCAATCAGCCCCAGCATTTT. It yields the protein CASSPAAGDSNQPQHF.